The T cell receptor beta chain under discussion was sequenced for a study of monozygotic twins with inflammatory bowel disease. Findings and caveats of the study: Support for any single strong IBD-associated signal or clonotype was not found. Relative to healthy twins, IBD patients had fewer clonotypes in common with others, a gap that was especially apparent with disease activity.

Template switching incorporated UMIs with a 6-nucleotide sample barcode. TCRdb reprocessed the 5' RACE reads and stores each CDR3 protein as one record, lacking DNA. This sample lists 420,000 or so distinct CDR3 sequences; its ten largest clones have roughly 2.5%. Looked up from germline, CDR1 is SEHNR and CDR2 is FQNEAQ (reference sequence). The CDR3 totals 13 residues. Remarks on this clonotype: What it recognizes is unknown.

The sequence was obtained from a human donor with ulcerative colitis or Crohn's disease, or a healthy co-twin of an affected twin (not recorded which). The chain is built from TRBV7-9 and TRBJ1-2; TCRdb's assignment of TRBD1 cannot be checked, as there is no DNA. Source material: blood. The CDR3 sequence: CASSLGQGTGYTF. Drawing the rest from reference TRBV7-9 and TRBJ1-2, the complete variable domain is DTGVSQNPRHKITKRGQNVTFRCDPISEHNRLYWYRQTLGQGPEFLTYFQNEAQLEKSRLLSDRFSAERPKGSFSTLEIQRTEQGDSAMYLCASSLGQGTGYTFGSGTRLTVV.